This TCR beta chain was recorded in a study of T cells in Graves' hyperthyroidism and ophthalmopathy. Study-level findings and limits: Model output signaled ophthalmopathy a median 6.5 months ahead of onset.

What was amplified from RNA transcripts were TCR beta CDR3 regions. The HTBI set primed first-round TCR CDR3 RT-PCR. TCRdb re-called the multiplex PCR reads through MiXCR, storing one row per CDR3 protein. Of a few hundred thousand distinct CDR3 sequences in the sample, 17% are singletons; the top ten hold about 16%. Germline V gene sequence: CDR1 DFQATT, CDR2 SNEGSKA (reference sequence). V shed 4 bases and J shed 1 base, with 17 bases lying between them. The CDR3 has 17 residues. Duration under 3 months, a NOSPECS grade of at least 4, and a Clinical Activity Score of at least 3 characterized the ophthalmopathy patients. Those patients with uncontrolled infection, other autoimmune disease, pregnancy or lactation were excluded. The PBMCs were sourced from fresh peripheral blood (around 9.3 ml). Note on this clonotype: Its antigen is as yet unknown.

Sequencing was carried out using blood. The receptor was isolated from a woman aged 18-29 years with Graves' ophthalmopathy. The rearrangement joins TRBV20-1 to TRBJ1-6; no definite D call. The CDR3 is CSAKPSRAASYNSPLHF. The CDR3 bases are TGCAGTGCTAAACCCTCGCGGGCGGCATCCTATAATTCACCCCTCCACTTT.